This T cell receptor (beta chain) came from a study of cytomegalovirus exposure and HLA in healthy donors. About this clone: Its antigen is as yet unknown.

PCR primers comprised 60 Vbeta and 13 Jbeta primers. Data came from immunoSEQ multiplex PCR; TCRdb stores just in-frame clones and leaves some out. The data show 150,000 to 200,000 clones, with roughly three quarters seen just once and about 3.1% held by the top ten. General study findings and limits: HLA alleles were associated with roughly 17,000 TCR beta sequences in a later analysis at 0.05 false discovery rate. Most likely, a cluster of highly shared sequence variants arose as a sequencing artifact.

Germline V gene data show CDR1 as MNHEY and CDR2 as SVGAGI. V lost 0 bases to trimming and J lost 4 bases, with 4 bases between them. This CDR3 has 13 amino acids. The TCR sequence derives from a male donor in good health and CMV-seronegative. The specimen sequenced was PBMCs. The chain employs TRBV6-5 and TRBJ1-3, with D unresolved. Here the CDR3 DNA reads TGTGCCAGCAGTTACTCGGCCGGAAACACCATATATTTT. Its protein product is CASSYSAGNTIYF.